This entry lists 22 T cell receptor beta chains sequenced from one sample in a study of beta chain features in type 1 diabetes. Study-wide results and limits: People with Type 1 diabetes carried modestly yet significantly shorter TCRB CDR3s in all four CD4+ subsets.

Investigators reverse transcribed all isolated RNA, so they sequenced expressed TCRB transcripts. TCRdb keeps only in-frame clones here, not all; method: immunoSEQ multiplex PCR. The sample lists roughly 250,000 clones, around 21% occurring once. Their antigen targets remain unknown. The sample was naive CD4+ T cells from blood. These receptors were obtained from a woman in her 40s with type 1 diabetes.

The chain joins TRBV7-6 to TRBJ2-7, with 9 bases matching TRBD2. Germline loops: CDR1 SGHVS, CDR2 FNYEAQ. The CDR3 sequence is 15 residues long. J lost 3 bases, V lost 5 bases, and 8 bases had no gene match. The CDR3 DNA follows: TGTGCCAGCAGCCCGGAAGGCGGGGGGGTCTACGAGCAGTACTTC. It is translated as CASSPEGGGVYEQYF.

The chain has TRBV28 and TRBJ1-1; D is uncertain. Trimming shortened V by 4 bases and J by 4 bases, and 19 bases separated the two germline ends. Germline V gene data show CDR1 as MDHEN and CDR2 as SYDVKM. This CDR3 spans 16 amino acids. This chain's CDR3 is CASSSPGSSLGTEAFF. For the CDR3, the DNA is TGTGCCAGCAGTTCTCCGGGGAGCTCCCTGGGCACTGAAGCTTTCTTT.

CDR3 bases: TGCGCCAGCAGCCAAGATTCCGTGGGGGGGGTTAGCACTGAAGCTTTCTTT. It encodes CASSQDSVGGVSTEAFF. J is TRBJ1-1 and V is TRBV4-1; possibly TRBD1 for D (5 bases). Per the germline V gene, CDR1 is MGHRA and CDR2 is YSYEKL. This CDR3 is 17 amino acids long. V was clipped by 0 bases and J by 4 bases, with 18 bases between them.

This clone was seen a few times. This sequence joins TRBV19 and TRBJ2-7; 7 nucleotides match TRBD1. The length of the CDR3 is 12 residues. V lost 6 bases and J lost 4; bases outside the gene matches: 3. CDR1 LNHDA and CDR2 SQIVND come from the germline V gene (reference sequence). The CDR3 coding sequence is TGTGCCAGTAGACAGGGGAAATACGAGCAGTACTTC. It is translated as CASRQGKYEQYF.

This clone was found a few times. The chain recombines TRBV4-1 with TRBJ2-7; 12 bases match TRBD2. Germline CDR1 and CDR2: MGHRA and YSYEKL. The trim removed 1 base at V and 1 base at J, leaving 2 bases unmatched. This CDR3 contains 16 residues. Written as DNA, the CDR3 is TGCGCCAGCAGCCAAGGACTAGCGGGAGAGTCCTACGAGCAGTACTTC. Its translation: CASSQGLAGESYEQYF.

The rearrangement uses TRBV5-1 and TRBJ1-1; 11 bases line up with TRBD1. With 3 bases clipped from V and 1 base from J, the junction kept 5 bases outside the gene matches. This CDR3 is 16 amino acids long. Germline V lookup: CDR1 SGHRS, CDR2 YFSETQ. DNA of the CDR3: TGCGCCAGCAGCTCGGACAGGGGGCTTACGAACACTGAAGCTTTCTTT. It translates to CASSSDRGLTNTEAFF. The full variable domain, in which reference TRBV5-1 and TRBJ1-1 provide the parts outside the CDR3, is KAGVTQTPRYLIKTRGQQVTLSCSPISGHRSVSWYQQTPGQGLQFLFEYFSETQRNKGNFPGRFSGRQFSNSRSEMNVSTLELGDSALYLCASSSDRGLTNTEAFFGQGTRLTVV.

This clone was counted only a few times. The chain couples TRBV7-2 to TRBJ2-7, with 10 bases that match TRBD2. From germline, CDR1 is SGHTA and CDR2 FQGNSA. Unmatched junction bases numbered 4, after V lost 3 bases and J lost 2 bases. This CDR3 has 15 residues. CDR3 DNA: TGTGCCAGCAGCTTTACTAGCGGGAATCCCTACGAGCAGTACTTC. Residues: CASSFTSGNPYEQYF.

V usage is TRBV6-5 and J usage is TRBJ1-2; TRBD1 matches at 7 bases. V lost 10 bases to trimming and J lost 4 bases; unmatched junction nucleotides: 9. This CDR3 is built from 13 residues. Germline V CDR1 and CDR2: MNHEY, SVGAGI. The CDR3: CATFGTAGYGYTF. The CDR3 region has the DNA TGTGCCACCTTCGGGACAGCGGGCTATGGCTACACCTTC.

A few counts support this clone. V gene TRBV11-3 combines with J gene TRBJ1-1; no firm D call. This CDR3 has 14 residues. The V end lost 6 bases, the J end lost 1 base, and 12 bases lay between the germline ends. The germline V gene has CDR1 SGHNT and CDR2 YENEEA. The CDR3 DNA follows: TGTGCCAGCAGACCCGCGGGTCCGAACACTGAAGCTTTCTTT. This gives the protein CASRPAGPNTEAFF.

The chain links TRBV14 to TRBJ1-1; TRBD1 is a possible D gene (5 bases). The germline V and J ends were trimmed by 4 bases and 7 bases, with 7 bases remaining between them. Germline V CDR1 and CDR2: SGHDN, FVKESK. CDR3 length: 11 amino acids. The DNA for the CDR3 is TGTGCCAGCAGCCCGGGGGTTGAAGCTTTCTTT. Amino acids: CASSPGVEAFF.

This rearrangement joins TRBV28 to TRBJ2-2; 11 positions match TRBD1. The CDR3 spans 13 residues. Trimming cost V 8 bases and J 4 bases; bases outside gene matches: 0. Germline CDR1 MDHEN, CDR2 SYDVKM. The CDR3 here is CASGTGGTGELFF. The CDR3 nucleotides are TGTGCCAGCGGGACAGGGGGCACCGGGGAGCTGTTTTTT.

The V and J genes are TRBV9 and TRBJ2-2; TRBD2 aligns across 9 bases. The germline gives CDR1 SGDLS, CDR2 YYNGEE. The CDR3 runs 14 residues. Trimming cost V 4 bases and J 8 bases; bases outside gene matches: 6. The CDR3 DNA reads TGTGCCAGCAGCCCTCGAGGACTAGCGGGGGAGCTGTTTTTT. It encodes CASSPRGLAGELFF. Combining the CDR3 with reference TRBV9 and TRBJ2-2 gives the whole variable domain DSGVTQTPKHLITATGQRVTLRCSPRSGDLSVYWYQQSLDQGLQFLIQYYNGEERAKGNILERFSAQQFPDLHSELNLSSLELGDSALYFCASSPRGLAGELFFGEGSRLTVL.

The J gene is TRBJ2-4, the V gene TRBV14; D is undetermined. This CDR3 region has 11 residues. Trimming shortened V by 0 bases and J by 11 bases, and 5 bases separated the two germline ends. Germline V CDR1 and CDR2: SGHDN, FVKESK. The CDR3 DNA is TGTGCCAGCAGCCAAGATCAGTTTCAGTACTTC. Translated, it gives CASSQDQFQYF.

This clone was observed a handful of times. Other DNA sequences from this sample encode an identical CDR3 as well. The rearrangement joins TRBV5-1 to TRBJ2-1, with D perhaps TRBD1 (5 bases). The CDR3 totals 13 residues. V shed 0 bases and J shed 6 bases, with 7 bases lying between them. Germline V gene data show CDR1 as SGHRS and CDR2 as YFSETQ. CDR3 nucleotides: TGCGCCAGCAGCTTGGGGCAGGGCAATGAGCAGTTCTTC. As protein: CASSLGQGNEQFF.

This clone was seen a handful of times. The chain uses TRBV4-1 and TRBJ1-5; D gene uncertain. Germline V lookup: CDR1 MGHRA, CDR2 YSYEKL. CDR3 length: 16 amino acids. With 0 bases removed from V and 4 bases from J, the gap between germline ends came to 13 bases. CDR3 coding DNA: TGCGCCAGCAGCCAAGAGCCTACACAGAAGAATCAGCCCCAGCATTTT. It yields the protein CASSQEPTQKNQPQHF.

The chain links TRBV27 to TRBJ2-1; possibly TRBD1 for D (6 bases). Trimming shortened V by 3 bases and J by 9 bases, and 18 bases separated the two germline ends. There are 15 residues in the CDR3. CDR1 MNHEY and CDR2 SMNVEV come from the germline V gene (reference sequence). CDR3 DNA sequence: TGTGCCAGCAGTTTGACAGGCGCACAGAGGGGTGAGCAGTTCTTC. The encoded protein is CASSLTGAQRGEQFF.

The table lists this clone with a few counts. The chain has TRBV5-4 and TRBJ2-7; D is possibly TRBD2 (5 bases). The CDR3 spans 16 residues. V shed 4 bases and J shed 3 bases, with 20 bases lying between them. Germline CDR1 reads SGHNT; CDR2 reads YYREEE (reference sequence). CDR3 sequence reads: CASSPGSRGGYYEQYF. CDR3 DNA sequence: TGTGCCAGCAGCCCCGGCAGTCGAGGAGGCTACTACGAGCAGTACTTC.

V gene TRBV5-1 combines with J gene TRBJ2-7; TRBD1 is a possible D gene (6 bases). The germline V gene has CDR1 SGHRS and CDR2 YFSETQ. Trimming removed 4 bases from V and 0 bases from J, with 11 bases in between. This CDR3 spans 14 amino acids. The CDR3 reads CASSPGQNSYEQYF. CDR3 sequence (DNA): TGCGCCAGCAGCCCTGGACAGAACTCCTACGAGCAGTACTTC.

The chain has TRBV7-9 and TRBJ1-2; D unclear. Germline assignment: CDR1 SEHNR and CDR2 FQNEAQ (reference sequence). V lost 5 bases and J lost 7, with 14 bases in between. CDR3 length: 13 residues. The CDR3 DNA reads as TGTGCCAGCAGCCCCTGGAGGGAAGGTGGCTACACCTTC. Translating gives CASSPWREGGYTF.

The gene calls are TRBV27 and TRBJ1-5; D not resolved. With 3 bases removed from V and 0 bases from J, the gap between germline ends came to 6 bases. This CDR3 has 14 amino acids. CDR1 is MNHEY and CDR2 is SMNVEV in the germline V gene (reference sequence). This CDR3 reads CASSFTNSNQPQHF. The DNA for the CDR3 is TGTGCCAGCAGTTTTACTAATAGCAATCAGCCCCAGCATTTT.

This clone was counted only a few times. CDR3 nucleotides: TGTGCCACCAGCAGAGATAAACTAGCGGGAGCGGAGACCCAGTACTTC. It translates to CATSRDKLAGAETQYF. The J gene is TRBJ2-5, the V gene TRBV15; 11 bases fit TRBD2. The CDR3 contains 16 residues. From germline, CDR1 is LNHNV and CDR2 YYDKDF (reference sequence). Unmatched junction bases numbered 5, after V lost 0 bases and J lost 5 bases.

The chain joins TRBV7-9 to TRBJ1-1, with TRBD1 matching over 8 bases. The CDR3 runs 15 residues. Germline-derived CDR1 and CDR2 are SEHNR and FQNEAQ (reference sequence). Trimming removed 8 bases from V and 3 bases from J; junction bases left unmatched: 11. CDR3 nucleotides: TGTGCCAGCTCCGAGCAGGGGGCGGCGGACACTGAAGCTTTCTTT. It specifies CASSEQGAADTEAFF.